Below are 20 T cell receptor beta chains sequenced from a single sample in a study of T cell responses to AZD1222 COVID-19 vaccine. Profiling relied on immunoSEQ multiplex PCR, and the TCRdb table lists in-frame clones only, not all of them. The sample records over 60,000 clones, around 79% being singletons. The material was peripheral blood, obtained on day 0 of MenACWY control vaccination. Receptor source: an adult in good health.

This clone was seen a few times. V and J are TRBV10-2 and TRBJ2-7, with 9 bases that match TRBD1. Germline CDR1 WSHSY, CDR2 SAAADI. CDR3 length equals 13 residues. Trimming took 11 bases from V and 5 from J; bases not matched to a gene: 10. The CDR3 DNA reads TGCGCCGCAAGGGGGACAGGGAATAACGAGCAGTACTTC. It is translated as CAARGTGNNEQYF.

This chain links TRBV7-9 with TRBJ2-5; 7 bases map to TRBD2. Germline values: CDR1 SEHNR, CDR2 FQNEAQ (reference sequence). Unmatched junction bases numbered 8, after V lost 0 bases and J lost 4 bases. The CDR3 spans 16 residues. CDR3 in DNA: TGTGCCAGCAGCTTAGCCCTTGGCGGGAGCGGAGAGACCCAGTACTTC. Translation: CASSLALGGSGETQYF. The whole variable domain, filled in from reference TRBV7-9 and TRBJ2-5, reads DTGVSQNPRHKITKRGQNVTFRCDPISEHNRLYWYRQTLGQGPEFLTYFQNEAQLEKSRLLSDRFSAERPKGSFSTLEIQRTEQGDSAMYLCASSLALGGSGETQYFGPGTRLLVL.

The chain couples TRBV5-6 to TRBJ2-2; D unclear. Trimming cost V 1 base and J 5 bases, with 9 bases left between them. Looked up from germline, CDR1 is SGHDT and CDR2 is YYEEEE. The CDR3 extends over 14 amino acids. This CDR3 is CASSLLSGTGELFF. As DNA, the CDR3 is TGTGCCAGCAGCTTGCTTTCCGGGACCGGGGAGCTGTTTTTT.

The chain combines TRBV30 with TRBJ1-2; TRBD1 aligns across 8 bases. The CDR3 loop spans 12 amino acids. The trim removed 5 bases at V and 7 bases at J, leaving 6 bases unmatched. Germline loops: CDR1 GTSNPN, CDR2 SVGIG (reference sequence). Here the CDR3 DNA reads TGTGCCTGGTCAGGGGGCATTAGTGGCTACACCTTC. Translated, it gives CAWSGGISGYTF.

V is TRBV12-3 or TRBV12-4 and J is TRBJ2-2; D is unclear. This CDR3 has 13 amino acids. The V gene lost 6 bases and the J gene lost 4 bases, with 9 bases spanning the gap. CDR3 loop: CASSLRATGELFF. CDR3 DNA: TGTGCCAGCAGCCTTAGGGCCACCGGGGAGCTGTTTTTT.

The gene calls are TRBV18 and TRBJ1-6; D uncertain. V lost 2 bases and J lost 9, with 8 bases in between. Germline-derived CDR1 and CDR2 are KGHSH and LQKENI. CDR3 length: 13 amino acids. For the CDR3, the DNA is TGTGCCAGCTCACCAGGTGACGTTTCACCCCTCCACTTT. Translating gives CASSPGDVSPLHF. Looking up the rest from reference TRBV18 and TRBJ1-6 gives the full variable domain: NAGVMQNPRHLVRRRGQEARLRCSPMKGHSHVYWYRQLPEEGLKFMVYLQKENIIDESGMPKERFSAEFPKEGPSILRIQQVVRGDSAAYFCASSPGDVSPLHFGNGTRLTVT.

This clone occurred a few times. The rearrangement joins TRBV7-8 to TRBJ1-5; D may be TRBD1 (6 bases). The ends were cut back, 2 bases at V and 7 bases at J, with 9 bases in the middle. The germline V gene has CDR1 SGHVS and CDR2 FQNEAQ. The CDR3 loop spans 13 amino acids. The chain's CDR3 is CASSLRGRQPQHF. CDR3 nucleotides: TGTGCCAGCAGCTTACGGGGGCGACAGCCCCAGCATTTT. Combining the CDR3 with reference TRBV7-8 and TRBJ1-5 gives the whole variable domain GAGVSQSPRYKVAKRGQDVALRCDPISGHVSLFWYQQALGQGPEFLTYFQNEAQLDKSGLPSDRFFAERPEGSVSTLKIQRTQQEDSAVYLCASSLRGRQPQHFGDGTRLSIL.

The V call is TRBV27, the J call TRBJ2-2; D is ambiguous. Trimming cost V 5 bases and J 0 bases, with 13 bases left between them. Germline CDR1 is MNHEY and CDR2 is SMNVEV (reference sequence). The CDR3 runs to 16 residues. This CDR3 reads CASSQIGFANTGELFF. DNA of the CDR3: TGTGCCAGCAGTCAAATTGGGTTCGCGAACACCGGGGAGCTGTTTTTT.

This chain links TRBV28 with TRBJ2-7; D perhaps matches TRBD2 (6 bases). In germline, CDR1 is MDHEN, CDR2 SYDVKM. The CDR3 contains 15 residues. The ends were cut back, 1 base at V and 5 bases at J, with 15 bases in the middle. The CDR3, as DNA: TGTGCCAGCAGTTTATCGGGACTCCATTGGAACGAGCAGTACTTC. The encoded protein is CASSLSGLHWNEQYF.

The rearrangement joins TRBV30 to TRBJ1-6; D remains ambiguous. Between the trimmed V and J ends, which lost 6 bases and 7 bases, there was a span of 13 bases. The CDR3 spans 13 residues. Looked up from germline, CDR1 is GTSNPN and CDR2 is SVGIG (reference sequence). The CDR3 DNA reads as TGTGCCTGCTCCCCCTTTGAAAATTCACCCCTCCACTTT. The encoded protein is CACSPFENSPLHF.

The chain combines TRBV27 with TRBJ1-5, with 7 bases matching TRBD1. The V and J ends lost 4 bases and 3 bases, in that order; junction bases with no gene match: 9. The germline V gene encodes CDR1 MNHEY and CDR2 SMNVEV (reference sequence). The CDR3 has 16 amino acids. The CDR3, as DNA: TGTGCCAGCAGTTCCCTGGGAGGGGGCAACAATCAGCCCCAGCATTTT. This encodes CASSSLGGGNNQPQHF.

A remark on this clone: It may be a read error: a sequence one base away is much more abundant. The gene calls are TRBV5-1 and TRBJ2-2; D remains ambiguous. V lost 0 bases and J 8 bases, leaving 11 bases between the germline ends. CDR3 length: 14 amino acids. CDR1 and CDR2 from the germline V gene are SGHRS and YFSETQ. The CDR3 DNA sequence: TGCGCCAGCAGCTTGGCCAAGGCTCAGGGGGAGCTGTTTTTT. Translating it yields CASSLAKAQGELFF.

V is TRBV28 and J is TRBJ1-2; a possible D gene is TRBD1 (6 bases). The CDR3 totals 14 residues. The V and J ends lost 2 bases and 7 bases respectively, with 14 bases between them. CDR1 is MDHEN, CDR2 SYDVKM, per germline. This chain's CDR3 is CASSLQGTWGGYTF. The CDR3 coding sequence is TGTGCCAGCAGTTTACAGGGGACCTGGGGTGGCTACACCTTC.

The chain carries TRBV6-4 and TRBJ1-6, with D hard to call. The CDR3 extends over 16 amino acids. Trimming removed 2 bases at V and 0 bases at J, with 8 bases between. Germline V gives CDR1 MRHNA, CDR2 SNTAGT. CDR3 protein: CASSDGGSSYNSPLHF. CDR3 coding DNA: TGTGCCAGCAGTGACGGCGGGAGCTCCTATAATTCACCCCTCCACTTT.

The chain is built from TRBV10-2 and TRBJ1-6; 8 nucleotides line up with TRBD1. In germline, CDR1 is WSHSY, CDR2 SAAADI. Trimming at V came to 6 bases and at J to 9 bases, leaving 13 bases not matched to a gene. This CDR3 has 16 residues. The CDR3 coding sequence is TGCGCCAGCAGGGCACCTGGACAGGGAGATGGTTCACCCCTCCACTTT. Translating it yields CASRAPGQGDGSPLHF.

This rearrangement joins TRBV6-6 to TRBJ1-3; possible D gene TRBD1, 6 bases. CDR3 length equals 14 residues. Germline lookup yields CDR1 MNHNY and CDR2 SVGAGI (reference sequence). V lost 6 bases and J 0 bases, leaving 9 bases between the germline ends. CDR3 protein: CASRDSNSGNTIYF. Written as DNA, the CDR3 is TGTGCCAGCAGGGACAGCAACTCTGGAAACACCATATATTTT.

The chain uses TRBV19 and TRBJ1-5, with D tentatively TRBD1 (5 bases). Germline lookup yields CDR1 LNHDA and CDR2 SQIVND (reference sequence). This CDR3 has 14 amino acids. V was cut by 4 bases and J by 1 base, with 8 bases left in between. CDR3 bases: TGTGCCAGTAGTAGGCGGGACAGCAATCAGCCCCAGCATTTT. Protein: CASSRRDSNQPQHF.

The chain links TRBV19 to TRBJ2-7, with D possibly being TRBD1 (5 bases). Trimming took 5 bases from V and 0 from J, leaving 11 bases between them. The CDR3 is 14 residues long. Germline CDR1 reads LNHDA; CDR2 reads SQIVND (reference sequence). CDR3 amino acids: CASSPGISSYEQYF. CDR3 in DNA: TGTGCCAGTAGTCCAGGGATTAGCTCCTACGAGCAGTACTTC.

The V and J genes are TRBV10-3 and TRBJ1-2, with a tentative D call TRBD1 (6 bases). The V end lost 3 bases, the J end lost 0 bases, and 14 bases lay between the germline ends. Germline V lookup: CDR1 ENHRY, CDR2 SYGVKD. The CDR3 is 16 amino acids. CDR3 protein: CAISDSAGATNYGYTF. CDR3 sequence (DNA): TGTGCCATCAGTGACTCAGCAGGGGCCACTAACTATGGCTACACCTTC.

J is TRBJ2-7 and V is TRBV5-6, with 10 bases aligning to TRBD1. V dropped 4 bases and J dropped 2; count of bases not matched to a gene: 6. The CDR3 sequence is 15 residues long. Germline V gives CDR1 SGHDT, CDR2 YYEEEE. CDR3 DNA: TGTGCCAGCAGCCCCAGGACAGGGGGACCCTACGAGCAGTACTTC. Translating it yields CASSPRTGGPYEQYF.